This T cell receptor (beta chain) is from a study of cytotoxic CD8 clonotypes in ibrutinib-treated CLL. About the study: Partial responders about 24, complete 2; roughly 12 progressed and roughly 14 stayed in remission by median roughly 68 months. Mean productive templates were about 260,000; mean productive rearrangements were 94,082.

Study results and caveats: Public clonotypes were seen rarely and were contracted or stable on treatment.

Library input was approximately 1.8 micrograms of DNA from cryopreserved PBMCs. On this clone itself: The antigen is unknown.

V shed 5 bases and J 5 bases; nucleotides not matched to a gene: 16. CDR3 length: 18 residues. Germline V gene data show CDR1 as SGHTA and CDR2 as FQGTGA. Measured with immunoSEQ multiplex PCR; TCRdb has only the in-frame clones, and not every one. The top ten clones hold roughly 2% of a sample with roughly 150,000 clones, about 80% of them seen once. The sequenced sample was PBMCs, obtained after 12 months of ibrutinib treatment. This chain uses TRBV7-3 with TRBJ2-2, with 8 bases fitting TRBD2. This TCR came from a human donor with chronic lymphocytic leukemia. The CDR3 sequence: CASSPYALQGGRTGELFF. Here the CDR3 DNA reads TGTGCCAGCAGCCCATATGCTTTACAGGGCGGGAGGACCGGGGAGCTGTTTTTT.